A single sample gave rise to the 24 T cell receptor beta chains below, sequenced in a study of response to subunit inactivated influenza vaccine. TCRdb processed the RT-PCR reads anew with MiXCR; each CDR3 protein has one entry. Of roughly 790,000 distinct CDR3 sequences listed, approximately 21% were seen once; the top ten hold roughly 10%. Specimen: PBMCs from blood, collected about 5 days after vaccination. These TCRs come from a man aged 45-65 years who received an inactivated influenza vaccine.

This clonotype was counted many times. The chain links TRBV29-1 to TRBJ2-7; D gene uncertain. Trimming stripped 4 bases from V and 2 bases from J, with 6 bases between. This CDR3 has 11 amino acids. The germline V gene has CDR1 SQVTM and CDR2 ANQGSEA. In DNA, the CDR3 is TGCAGCGTTGGAGAGACCTACGAGCAGTACTTC. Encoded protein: CSVGETYEQYF.

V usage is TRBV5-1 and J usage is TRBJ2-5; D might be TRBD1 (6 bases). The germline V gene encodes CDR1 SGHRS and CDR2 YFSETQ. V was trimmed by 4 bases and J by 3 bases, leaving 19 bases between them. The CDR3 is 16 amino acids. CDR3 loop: CASSRRDKGSKETQYF. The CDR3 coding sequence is TGCGCCAGCAGCCGTCGGGACAAAGGGTCCAAAGAGACCCAGTACTTC.

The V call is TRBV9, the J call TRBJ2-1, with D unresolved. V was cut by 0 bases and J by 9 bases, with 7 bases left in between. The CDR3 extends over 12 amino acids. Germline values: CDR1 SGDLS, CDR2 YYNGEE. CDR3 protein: CASSVGQSEQFF. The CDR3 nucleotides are TGTGCCAGCAGCGTAGGCCAGAGTGAGCAGTTCTTC.

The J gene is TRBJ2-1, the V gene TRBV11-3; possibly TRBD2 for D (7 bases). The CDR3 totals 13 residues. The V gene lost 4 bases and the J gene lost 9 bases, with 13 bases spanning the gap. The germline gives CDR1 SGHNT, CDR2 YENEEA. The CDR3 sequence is CASSSMGGGEQFF. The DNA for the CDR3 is TGTGCCAGCAGCTCGATGGGAGGGGGTGAGCAGTTCTTC.

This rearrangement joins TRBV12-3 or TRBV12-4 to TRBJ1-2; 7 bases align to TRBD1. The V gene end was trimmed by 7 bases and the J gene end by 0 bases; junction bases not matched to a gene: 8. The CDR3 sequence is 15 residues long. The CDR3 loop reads CASKRTGPANYGYTF. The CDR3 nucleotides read TGTGCCAGCAAGAGGACAGGTCCGGCTAACTATGGCTACACCTTC.

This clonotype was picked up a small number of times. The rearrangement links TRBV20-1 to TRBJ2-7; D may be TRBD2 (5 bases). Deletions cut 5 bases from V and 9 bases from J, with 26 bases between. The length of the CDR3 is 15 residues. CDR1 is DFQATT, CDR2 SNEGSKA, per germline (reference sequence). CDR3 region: CSALDSRGVTEGQYF. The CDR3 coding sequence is TGCAGTGCTTTGGACTCCCGGGGAGTAACCGAGGGGCAGTACTTC.

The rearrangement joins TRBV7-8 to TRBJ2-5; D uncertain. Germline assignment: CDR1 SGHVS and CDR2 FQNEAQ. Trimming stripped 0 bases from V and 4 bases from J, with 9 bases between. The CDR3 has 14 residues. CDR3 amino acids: CASSLAQQLETQYF. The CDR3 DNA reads TGTGCCAGCAGCTTAGCCCAACAGCTAGAGACCCAGTACTTC.

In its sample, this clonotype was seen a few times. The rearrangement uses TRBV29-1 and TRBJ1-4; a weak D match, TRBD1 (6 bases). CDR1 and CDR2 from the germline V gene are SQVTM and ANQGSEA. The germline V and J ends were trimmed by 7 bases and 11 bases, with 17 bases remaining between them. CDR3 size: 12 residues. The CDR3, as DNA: TGCAGCGGGGGGCCTAGTCTGTCCAAACTGTTTTTT. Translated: CSGGPSLSKLFF.

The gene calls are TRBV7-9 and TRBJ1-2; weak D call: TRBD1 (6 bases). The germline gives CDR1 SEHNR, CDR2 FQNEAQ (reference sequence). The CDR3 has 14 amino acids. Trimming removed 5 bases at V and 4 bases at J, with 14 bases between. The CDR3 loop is CASSAQGGSYGYTF. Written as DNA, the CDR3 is TGTGCCAGCAGCGCACAGGGCGGAAGCTATGGCTACACCTTC.

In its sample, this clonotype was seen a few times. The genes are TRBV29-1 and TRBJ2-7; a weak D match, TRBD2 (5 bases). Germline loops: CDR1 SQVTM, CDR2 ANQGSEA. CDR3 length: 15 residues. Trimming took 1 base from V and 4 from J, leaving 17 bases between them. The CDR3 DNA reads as TGCAGCGTTGAAGGTTTAGGACTCAATGGGTACGAGCAGTACTTC. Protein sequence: CSVEGLGLNGYEQYF.

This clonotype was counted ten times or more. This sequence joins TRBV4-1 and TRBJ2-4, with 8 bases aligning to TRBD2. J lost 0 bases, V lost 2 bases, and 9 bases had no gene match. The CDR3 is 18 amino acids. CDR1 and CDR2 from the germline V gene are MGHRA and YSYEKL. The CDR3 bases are TGCGCCAGCAGCCAATGGATCGGGGGGGACCTAGCCAAAAACATTCAGTACTTC. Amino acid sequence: CASSQWIGGDLAKNIQYF.

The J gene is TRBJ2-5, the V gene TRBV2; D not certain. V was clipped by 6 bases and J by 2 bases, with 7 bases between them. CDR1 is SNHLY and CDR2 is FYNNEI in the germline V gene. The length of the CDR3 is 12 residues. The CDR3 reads CASRPLQETQYF. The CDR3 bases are TGTGCCAGCAGGCCTCTTCAAGAGACCCAGTACTTC.

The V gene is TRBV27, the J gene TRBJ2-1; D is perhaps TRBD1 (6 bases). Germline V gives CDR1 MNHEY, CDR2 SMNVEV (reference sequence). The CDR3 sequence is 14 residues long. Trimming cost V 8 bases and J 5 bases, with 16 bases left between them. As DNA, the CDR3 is TGTGCCAGCCGTGAAGTTGGACAGCACAATGAGCAGTTCTTC. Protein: CASREVGQHNEQFF.

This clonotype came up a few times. The CDR3: CASSFGPGPYGYTF. CDR3 bases: TGTGCCAGCAGTTTCGGACCCGGCCCCTATGGCTACACCTTC. The gene calls are TRBV12-3 or TRBV12-4 and TRBJ1-2; D unresolved. The CDR3 spans 14 residues. Trimming removed 3 bases at V and 4 bases at J, with 12 bases between.

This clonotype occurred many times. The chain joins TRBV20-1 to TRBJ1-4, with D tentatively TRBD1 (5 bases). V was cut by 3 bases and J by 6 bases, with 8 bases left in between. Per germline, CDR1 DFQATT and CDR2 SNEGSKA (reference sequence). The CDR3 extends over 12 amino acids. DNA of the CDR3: TGCAGTGCTAGCGGGGCCGATGAAAAACTGTTTTTT. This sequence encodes CSASGADEKLFF.

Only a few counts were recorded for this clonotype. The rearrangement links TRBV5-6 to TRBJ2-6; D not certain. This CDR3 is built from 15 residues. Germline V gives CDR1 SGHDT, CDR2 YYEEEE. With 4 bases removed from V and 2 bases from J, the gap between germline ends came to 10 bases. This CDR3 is CASSHVVPGANVLTF. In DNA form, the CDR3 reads TGTGCCAGCAGCCACGTGGTACCTGGGGCCAACGTCCTGACTTTC. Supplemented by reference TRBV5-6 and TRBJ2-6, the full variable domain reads DAGVTQSPTHLIKTRGQQVTLRCSPKSGHDTVSWYQQALGQGPQFIFQYYEEEERQRGNFPDRFSGHQFPNYSSELNVNALLLGDSALYLCASSHVVPGANVLTFGAGSRLTVL.

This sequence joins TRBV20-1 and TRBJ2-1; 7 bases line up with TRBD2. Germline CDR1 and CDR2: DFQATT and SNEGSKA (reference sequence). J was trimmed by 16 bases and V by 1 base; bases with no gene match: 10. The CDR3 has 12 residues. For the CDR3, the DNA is TGCAGTGCTAGAGGTTCGGGCGGGAGAGACTTCTTC. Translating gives CSARGSGGRDFF.

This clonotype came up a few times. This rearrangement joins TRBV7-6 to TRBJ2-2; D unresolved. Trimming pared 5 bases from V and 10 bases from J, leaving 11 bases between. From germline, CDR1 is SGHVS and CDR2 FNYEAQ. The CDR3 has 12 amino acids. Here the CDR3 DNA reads TGTGCCAGCAGCCGCTGGGGTGCGGAGCTGTTTTTT. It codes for CASSRWGAELFF.

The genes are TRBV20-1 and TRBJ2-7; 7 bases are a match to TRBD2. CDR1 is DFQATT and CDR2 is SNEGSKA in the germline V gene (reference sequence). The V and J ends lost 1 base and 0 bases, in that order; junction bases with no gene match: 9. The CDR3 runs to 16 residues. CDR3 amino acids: CSARVKDAGDSYEQYF. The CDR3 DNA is TGCAGTGCTAGAGTAAAGGACGCGGGGGACTCCTACGAGCAGTACTTC.

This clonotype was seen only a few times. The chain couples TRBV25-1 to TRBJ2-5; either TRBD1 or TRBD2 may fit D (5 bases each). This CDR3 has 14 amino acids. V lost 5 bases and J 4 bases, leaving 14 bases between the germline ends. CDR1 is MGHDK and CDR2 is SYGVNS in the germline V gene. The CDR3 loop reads CASSTQGAGETQYF. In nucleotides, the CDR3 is TGTGCCAGCAGTACTCAGGGAGCAGGAGAGACCCAGTACTTC.

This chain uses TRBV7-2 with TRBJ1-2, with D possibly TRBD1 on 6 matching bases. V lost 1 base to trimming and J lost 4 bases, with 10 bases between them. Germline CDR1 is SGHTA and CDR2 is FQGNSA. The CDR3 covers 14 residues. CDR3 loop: CASSLDGTPYGYTF. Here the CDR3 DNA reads TGTGCCAGCAGCTTAGATGGGACACCCTATGGCTACACCTTC.

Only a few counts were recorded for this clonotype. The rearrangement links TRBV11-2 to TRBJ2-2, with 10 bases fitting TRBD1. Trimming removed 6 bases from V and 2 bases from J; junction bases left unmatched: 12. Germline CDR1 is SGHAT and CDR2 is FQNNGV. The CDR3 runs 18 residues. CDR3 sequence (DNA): TGTGCCAGCAGTCACCCCGGGACAGGGGAACCAAACACCGGGGAGCTGTTTTTT. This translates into CASSHPGTGEPNTGELFF. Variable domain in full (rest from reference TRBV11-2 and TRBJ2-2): EAGVAQSPRYKIIEKRQSVAFWCNPISGHATLYWYQQILGQGPKLLIQFQNNGVVDDSQLPKDRFSAERLKGVDSTLKIQPAKLEDSAVYLCASSHPGTGEPNTGELFFGEGSRLTVL.

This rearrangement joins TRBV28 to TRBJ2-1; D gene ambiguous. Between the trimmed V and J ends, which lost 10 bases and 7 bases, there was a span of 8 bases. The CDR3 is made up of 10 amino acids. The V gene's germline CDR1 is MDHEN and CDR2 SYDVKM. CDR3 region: CATRVNEQFF. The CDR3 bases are TGTGCCACCAGAGTTAATGAGCAGTTCTTC. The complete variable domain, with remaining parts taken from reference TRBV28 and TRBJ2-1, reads DVKVTQSSRYLVKRTGEKVFLECVQDMDHENMFWYRQDPGLGLRLIYFSYDVKMKEKGDIPEGYSVSREKKERFSLILESASTNQTSMYLCATRVNEQFFGPGTRLTVL.

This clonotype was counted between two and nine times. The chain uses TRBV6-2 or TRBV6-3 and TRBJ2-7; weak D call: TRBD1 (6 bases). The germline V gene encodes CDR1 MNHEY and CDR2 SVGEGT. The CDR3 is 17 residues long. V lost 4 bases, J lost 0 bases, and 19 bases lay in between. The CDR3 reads CASSLETGSPSSYEQYF. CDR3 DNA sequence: TGTGCCAGCAGTTTAGAAACAGGGTCGCCCTCCTCCTACGAGCAGTACTTC.